This record looks at one T cell receptor (beta chain) sequence and its context. The antigen remains unidentified. Germline assignment: CDR1 SGHAT and CDR2 FQNNGV. The length of the CDR3 is 17 residues. The V gene end was trimmed by 5 bases and the J gene end by 0 bases; junction bases not matched to a gene: 8. Only in-frame clones appear in the TCRdb table, and some are missing; sequencing was by immunoSEQ multiplex PCR. This sample has over 1.5 million clones, with 95% to 99% found just once. This specimen belongs to a study of shared clonotypes between healthy human individuals. The study, taken as a whole, reports: The naive CD4 repertoires of a few donors were compared, and around 4.9% of clonotypes were shared.

The chain uses TRBV11-2 and TRBJ2-7; TRBD2 matches at 12 bases. The sequenced sample was naive CD4+ T cells sorted from blood. The subset denotes: CD45RA+ positively selected. The source of this sequence is a man under 40 in good health. DNA for the CDR3: TGTGCCAGCAGCCAAGACGGACTAGCGGGAAACTCCTACGAGCAGTACTTC. The encoded protein is CASSQDGLAGNSYEQYF.